This is a list of T cell receptor beta chains from one sample in a study of blood T cell repertoires in COVID-19. TCRdb's table, derived via immunoSEQ multiplex PCR, lists solely in-frame clones and lacks some. Here the sample spans some 31,000 clones, roughly 80% being singletons. Sequencing was performed on peripheral blood. The receptors come from an older woman with acute or convalescent COVID-19. Each CDR3 is given with its conserved first and last residue. The D gene is left open where the match is weak.

cdr3_aa,v_call,d_call,j_call
CASSLGLAGSQETQYF,TRBV7-3,TRBD2,TRBJ2-5
CASSSGQGPRKLFF,TRBV7-7,TRBD1,TRBJ1-4
CASSEAQSGGGETQYF,TRBV2,TRBD2,TRBJ2-5
CAWSKLRDTQYF,TRBV30,NA,TRBJ2-3
CAWSVGGRNEQFF,TRBV30,NA,TRBJ2-1
CAQTSAETQYF,TRBV30,TRBD2,TRBJ2-5
CASSSRQGDSPLHF,TRBV7-8,TRBD1,TRBJ1-6
CASSFPGRVNTGELFF,TRBV28,TRBD2,TRBJ2-2
CASAAAPGVEGYTF,TRBV7-3,NA,TRBJ1-2
CASSNSWRGTNEKLFF,TRBV19,NA,TRBJ1-4
CASSSAARETQYF,TRBV5-1,NA,TRBJ2-5
CASSSVTGSTGELFF,TRBV18,TRBD1,TRBJ2-2
CASSPGTASYGYTF,TRBV5-1,TRBD1,TRBJ1-2
CASSLTSGNEQYF,TRBV7-3,TRBD2,TRBJ2-7
CASRWDNYMNTEAFF,TRBV28,NA,TRBJ1-1
CASSLAERGLVDYGYTF,TRBV7-8,TRBD1,TRBJ1-2
CASSIDRRGRNQPQHF,TRBV19,NA,TRBJ1-5
CASSHGKVLAGGYEQYF,TRBV7-4,TRBD2,TRBJ2-7
CAQDRGLNTEAFF,TRBV2,TRBD1,TRBJ1-1
CASSPLGGAGTDTQYF,TRBV9,TRBD1,TRBJ2-3
CAWSKGARAKNIQYF,TRBV30,TRBD1,TRBJ2-4
CAVLYGTANTGELFF,TRBV10-3,TRBD1,TRBJ2-2
CASRGAGTTEAFF,TRBV5-1,NA,TRBJ1-1
CASCPGQGVNEQFF,TRBV19,TRBD1,TRBJ2-1
CASSSSTPGNNYGYTF,TRBV7-8,NA,TRBJ1-2
CASSLQGDNYGYTF,TRBV18,TRBD1,TRBJ1-2
CASSLAGGAAQETQYF,TRBV11-2,TRBD1,TRBJ2-5
CASSQDRRNQPQHF,TRBV3-1/TRBV3-2,NA,TRBJ1-5
CASSESNWEKNTEAFF,TRBV10-2,NA,TRBJ1-1
CASSSTGGPDNEQFF,TRBV7-3,TRBD1,TRBJ2-1
CASSPRAGELFF,TRBV6-5,NA,TRBJ2-2
CASSKETGDSNQPQHF,TRBV21-1,NA,TRBJ1-5
CASSVDDRGSPLHF,TRBV9,TRBD1,TRBJ1-6
CASSPSFIDHNSPLHF,TRBV5-6,NA,TRBJ1-6
CAWSVLNFQSEQYF,TRBV30,NA,TRBJ2-7
CASSLGARGGSADTQYF,TRBV11-3,TRBD2,TRBJ2-3
CATTVPSTDTQYF,TRBV28,NA,TRBJ2-3
CASSLFEGGNQPQHF,TRBV27,NA,TRBJ1-5
CASSFPQGDGYTF,TRBV27,TRBD1,TRBJ1-2
CAWSVLRNTEAFF,TRBV30,NA,TRBJ1-1
CASSLNRPNTGELFF,TRBV5-1,NA,TRBJ2-2